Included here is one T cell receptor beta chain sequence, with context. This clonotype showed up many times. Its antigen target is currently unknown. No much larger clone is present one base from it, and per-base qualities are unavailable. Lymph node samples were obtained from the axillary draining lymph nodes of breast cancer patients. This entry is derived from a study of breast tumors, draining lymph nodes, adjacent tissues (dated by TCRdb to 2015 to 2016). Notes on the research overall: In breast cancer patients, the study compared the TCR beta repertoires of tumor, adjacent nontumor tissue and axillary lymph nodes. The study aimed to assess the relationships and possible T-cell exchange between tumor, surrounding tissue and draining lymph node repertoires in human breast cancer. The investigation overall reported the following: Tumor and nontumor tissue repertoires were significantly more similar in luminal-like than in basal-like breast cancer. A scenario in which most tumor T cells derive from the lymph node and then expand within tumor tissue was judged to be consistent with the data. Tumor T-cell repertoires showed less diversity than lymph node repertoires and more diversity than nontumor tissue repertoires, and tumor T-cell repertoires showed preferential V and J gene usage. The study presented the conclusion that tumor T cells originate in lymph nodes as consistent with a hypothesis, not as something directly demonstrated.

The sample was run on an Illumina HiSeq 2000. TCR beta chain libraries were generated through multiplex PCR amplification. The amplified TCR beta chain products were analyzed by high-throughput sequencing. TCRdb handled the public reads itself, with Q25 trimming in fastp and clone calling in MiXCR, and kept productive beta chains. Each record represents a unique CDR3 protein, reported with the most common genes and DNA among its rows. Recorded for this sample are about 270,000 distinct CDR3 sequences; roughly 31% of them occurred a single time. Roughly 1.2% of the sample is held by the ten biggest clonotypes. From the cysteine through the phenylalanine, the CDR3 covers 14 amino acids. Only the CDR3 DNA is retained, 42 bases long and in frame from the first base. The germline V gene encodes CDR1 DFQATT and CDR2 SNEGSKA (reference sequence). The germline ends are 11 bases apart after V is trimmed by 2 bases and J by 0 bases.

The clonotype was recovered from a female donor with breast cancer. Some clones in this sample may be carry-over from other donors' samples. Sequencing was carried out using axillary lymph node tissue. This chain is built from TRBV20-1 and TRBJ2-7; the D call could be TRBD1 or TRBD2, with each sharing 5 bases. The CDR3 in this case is CSARLGTHSYEQYF. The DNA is TGCAGTGCTAGACTCGGGACCCACTCCTACGAGCAGTACTTC.